This entry lists 31 T cell receptor beta chains sequenced from one sample in a study of a mutant IDH1 vaccine in newly diagnosed glioma. Time point described: week 11, during vaccination. Topical imiquimod accompanied each vaccine dose, which consisted of 300 ug of mutant IDH1 20-mer peptide. Their antigen targets remain unknown. The assay was immunoSEQ multiplex PCR, and TCRdb's table has in-frame clones only and misses some. The sample lists under 150,000 clones, about 80% seen once, with 5.5% in the top ten. Specimen: PBMCs, collected from a glioma patient whose treatment included an IDH1 peptide vaccine. The receptors derive from a man aged 35 to 55 with glioma.

V is TRBV7-6 and J is TRBJ2-7; weak D call: TRBD1 (6 bases). Germline-derived CDR1 and CDR2 are SGHVS and FNYEAQ. This CDR3 is built from 11 residues. Between the trimmed V and J ends, which lost 5 bases and 12 bases, there was a span of 14 bases. The CDR3 DNA reads TGTGCCAGCAGCGACGGACAGATCACGTACTTC. It yields the protein CASSDGQITYF. Variable domain in full (rest from reference TRBV7-6 and TRBJ2-7): GAGVSQSPRYKVTKRGQDVALRCDPISGHVSLYWYRQALGQGPEFLTYFNYEAQQDKSGLPNDRFSAERPEGSISTLTIQRTEQRDSAMYRCASSDGQITYFGPGTRLTVT.

This clone is a singleton in its sample. V and J are TRBV7-2 and TRBJ2-4; no firm D call. In germline, CDR1 is SGHTA, CDR2 FQGNSA. The V gene lost 1 base and the J gene lost 0 bases, with 4 bases spanning the gap. The length of the CDR3 is 14 residues. For the CDR3, the DNA is TGTGCCAGCAGCTTAGATCTAGCCAAAAACATTCAGTACTTC. Residues: CASSLDLAKNIQYF.

This rearrangement joins TRBV28 to TRBJ2-3; TRBD2 agrees at 13 bases. J was trimmed by 3 bases and V by 10 bases; bases with no gene match: 4. This CDR3 is built from 14 residues. Germline loops: CDR1 MDHEN, CDR2 SYDVKM. This CDR3 reads CAIVGLAGTDTQYF. In DNA, the CDR3 is TGTGCCATAGTGGGACTAGCGGGAACAGATACGCAGTATTTT.

The chain joins TRBV19 to TRBJ1-1; tentative D call: TRBD1 (5 bases). V was pared by 0 bases and J by 0 bases, with 14 bases between. The CDR3 is 17 amino acids. Germline assignment: CDR1 LNHDA and CDR2 SQIVND (reference sequence). The CDR3 reads CASSIDDDSYMNTEAFF. In DNA, the CDR3 is TGTGCCAGTAGTATAGACGATGACAGCTATATGAACACTGAAGCTTTCTTT.

V and J are TRBV7-9 and TRBJ2-2; TRBD1 agrees at 10 bases. Unmatched junction bases numbered 7, after V lost 6 bases and J lost 3 bases. Germline V CDR1 and CDR2: SEHNR, FQNEAQ (reference sequence). The CDR3 runs to 16 residues. CDR3 sequence (DNA): TGTGCCAGCAGTGCTGGACAGGGGGGGTACACCGGGGAGCTGTTTTTT. This codes for CASSAGQGGYTGELFF.

This clone has more than one count but fewer than ten. The chain links TRBV15 to TRBJ2-2; TRBD2 might be the D (5 bases). V was pared by 1 base and J by 5 bases, with 14 bases between. The CDR3 extends over 16 amino acids. Germline CDR1 LNHNV, CDR2 YYDKDF (reference sequence). The CDR3 DNA is TGTGCCACCAGCAGAGGACCTAGCCTCAGGACCGGGGAGCTGTTTTTT. Its translation: CATSRGPSLRTGELFF.

CDR3: CAISEGQGYGYTF. As DNA, the CDR3 is TGTGCCATCAGTGAGGGGCAGGGCTATGGCTACACCTTC. The V gene is TRBV10-3, the J gene TRBJ1-2, with a possible D match to TRBD1 (5 bases). The CDR3 covers 13 residues. Germline V lookup: CDR1 ENHRY, CDR2 SYGVKD. V lost 2 bases, J lost 4 bases, and 8 bases lay in between.

This chain uses TRBV6-6 with TRBJ2-7; 10 bases align to TRBD2. Germline assignment: CDR1 MNHNY and CDR2 SVGAGI (reference sequence). V gave up 4 bases and J gave up 2 bases; unmatched junction bases: 5. This CDR3 has 15 amino acids. This chain's CDR3 is CASSSLLAGPYEQYF. The CDR3 DNA follows: TGTGCCAGCAGTTCCCTACTAGCGGGGCCCTACGAGCAGTACTTC.

J is TRBJ2-5 and V is TRBV19, with 9 bases matching TRBD1. The J call may be faulty, since TRBJ2-7 better matches the DNA end. The germline CDR1 and CDR2 sequences are LNHDA and SQIVND (reference sequence). The CDR3 consists of 14 residues. For the CDR3, the DNA is TGTGCCAGTAGTGCTAACATACAGGGGGCCGAGCAGTACTTC. This codes for CASSANIQGAEQYF.

CDR3 coding DNA: TGTGCCAGCAGTTTCGGGACTAGCGGCTCCTACGAGCAGTACTTC. Protein: CASSFGTSGSYEQYF. The chain carries TRBV28 and TRBJ2-7; 11 nucleotides line up with TRBD2. CDR3 length: 15 residues. Germline CDR1 MDHEN, CDR2 SYDVKM. V shed 3 bases and J 0 bases; nucleotides not matched to a gene: 1.

This sequence joins TRBV6-1 and TRBJ1-5; D not certain. The V gene lost 4 bases and the J gene lost 0 bases, with 7 bases spanning the gap. This CDR3 is built from 14 residues. Germline-derived CDR1 and CDR2 are MNHNS and SASEGT. CDR3 amino acids: CASSGSASNQPQHF. The CDR3 bases are TGTGCCAGCAGTGGTTCGGCTAGCAATCAGCCCCAGCATTTT.

This clone showed up just a few times. V gene TRBV19 combines with J gene TRBJ1-1; D is unresolved. The CDR3 runs to 16 residues. CDR1 LNHDA and CDR2 SQIVND come from the germline V gene (reference sequence). V lost 0 bases to trimming and J lost 0 bases, with 11 bases between them. In DNA, the CDR3 is TGTGCCAGTAGTATAGATCGAGGAGCAGTGAACACTGAAGCTTTCTTT. This translates into CASSIDRGAVNTEAFF. Full variable domain (rest looked up from reference TRBV19 and TRBJ1-1): DGGITQSPKYLFRKEGQNVTLSCEQNLNHDAMYWYRQDPGQGLRLIYYSQIVNDFQKGDIAEGYSVSREKKESFPLTVTSAQKNPTAFYLCASSIDRGAVNTEAFFGQGTRLTVV.

The chain employs TRBV25-1 and TRBJ2-3; TRBD2 is a possible D gene (5 bases). CDR1 and CDR2 (germline): MGHDK, SYGVNS. The CDR3 is 15 residues long. The ends were cut back, 2 bases at V and 1 base at J, with 10 bases in the middle. CDR3 sequence: CASSETGRGTDTQYF. The CDR3 nucleotides are TGTGCCAGCAGTGAAACGGGAAGGGGCACAGATACGCAGTATTTT.

This clone was detected only once. CDR3 region: CASSLGGQVNQPQHF. CDR3 DNA sequence: TGTGCCAGCAGCTTAGGGGGCCAGGTCAATCAGCCCCAGCATTTT. This chain uses TRBV11-2 with TRBJ1-5, with a possible D match to TRBD1 (5 bases). Trimming shortened V by 1 base and J by 3 bases, and 10 bases separated the two germline ends. Germline loops: CDR1 SGHAT, CDR2 FQNNGV. This CDR3 has 15 residues.

The rearrangement links TRBV19 to TRBJ2-7; 8 bases agree with TRBD1. In germline, CDR1 is LNHDA, CDR2 SQIVND (reference sequence). This CDR3 spans 14 amino acids. The ends lost 6 bases at V and 3 bases at J; junction bases unmatched: 7. The CDR3 region has the DNA TGTGCCAGTAGCACGGGACAGGTGAACTACGAGCAGTACTTC. This sequence encodes CASSTGQVNYEQYF.

This clone was observed a single time. This CDR3 is CASSFSLAVTDTQYF. For the CDR3, the DNA is TGTGCCAGCAGCTTTAGTTTAGCGGTTACAGATACGCAGTATTTT. The V and J genes are TRBV7-6 and TRBJ2-3; D may be TRBD2 (6 bases). The length of the CDR3 is 15 residues. Trimming shortened V by 3 bases and J by 3 bases, and 13 bases separated the two germline ends. Germline V CDR1 and CDR2: SGHVS, FNYEAQ.

CDR3 DNA sequence: TGTGCCAGCAGTTTTAGGACAGGGACTGGAAACACCATATATTTT. This codes for CASSFRTGTGNTIYF. V gene TRBV28 combines with J gene TRBJ1-3; TRBD1 agrees at 8 bases. The CDR3 consists of 15 residues. In germline, CDR1 is MDHEN, CDR2 SYDVKM. The junction had 3 bases not matched to a gene; V was cut back by 3 bases and J by 2 bases.

V usage is TRBV23-1 and J usage is TRBJ2-3, with 10 nucleotides matching TRBD1. Being an ORF, TRBV23-1 has a function that is uncertain. The CDR3 is made up of 17 amino acids. The J segment lost 4 bases and the V segment lost 4 bases, leaving 11 bases of the junction unmatched. The CDR3 DNA reads as TGCGCCAGCAGTCCCTTCCCGGGACAGGGGTCGGCAGATACGCAGTATTTT. It codes for CASSPFPGQGSADTQYF.

The chain uses TRBV28 and TRBJ2-3, with D hard to call. V dropped 2 bases and J dropped 8 bases, with 11 bases sitting between them. Germline loops: CDR1 MDHEN, CDR2 SYDVKM. The CDR3 runs 13 residues. The DNA for the CDR3 is TGTGCCAGCAGTTTACCTACACACGGTACGCAGTATTTT. Protein sequence: CASSLPTHGTQYF.

The V gene is TRBV6-4, the J gene TRBJ2-3; D uncertain. With 0 bases removed from V and 3 bases from J, the gap between germline ends came to 7 bases. The CDR3 length is 14 residues. CDR1 is MRHNA, CDR2 SNTAGT, per germline. CDR3 DNA: TGTGCCAGCAGTGACTCTCTGGGGACAGATACGCAGTATTTT. It yields the protein CASSDSLGTDTQYF.

V gene TRBV28 combines with J gene TRBJ2-7, with unresolved D. V dropped 3 bases and J dropped 3 bases, with 12 bases sitting between them. Germline V CDR1 and CDR2: MDHEN, SYDVKM. This CDR3 is 14 amino acids long. The DNA of the CDR3 is TGTGCCAGCAGTTTGAAAGGGTTGGTCTACGAGCAGTACTTC. This codes for CASSLKGLVYEQYF.

Notes on this clone: Other DNA sequences in this specimen translate into the identical CDR3. The rearrangement links TRBV7-2 to TRBJ2-3; 12 nucleotides agree with TRBD2. Per the germline V gene, CDR1 is SGHTA and CDR2 is FQGNSA. The CDR3 consists of 16 residues. The J segment lost 1 base and the V segment lost 5 bases, leaving 4 bases of the junction unmatched. CDR3 sequence reads: CASSTRTSGGTDTQYF. CDR3 coding DNA: TGTGCCAGCAGCACCCGGACTAGCGGGGGCACAGATACGCAGTATTTT.

This clone has just one count. V and J are TRBV7-2 and TRBJ2-5; tentatively, D is TRBD2 (5 bases). The CDR3 contains 15 residues. CDR1 SGHTA and CDR2 FQGNSA come from the germline V gene. Deletions cut 1 base from V and 6 bases from J, with 15 bases between. CDR3 loop: CASSLGVRSGKTQYF. Here the CDR3 DNA reads TGTGCCAGCAGCTTAGGAGTACGGAGCGGAAAGACCCAGTACTTC.

This clone appeared a single time. The chain recombines TRBV6-5 with TRBJ2-5; D may be TRBD1 or TRBD2 (5 bases each). This CDR3 has 13 amino acids. Germline V gene lookup returns CDR1 MNHEY and CDR2 SVGAGI. The V end was cut by 6 bases, the J end by 1 base, with 9 bases between. CDR3 nucleotide sequence: TGTGCCAGCAGAGGGACCGCCCAAGAGACCCAGTACTTC. This codes for CASRGTAQETQYF.

This rearrangement joins TRBV7-2 to TRBJ2-1, with D uncertain. There are 16 residues in the CDR3. CDR1 and CDR2 (germline): SGHTA, FQGNSA. Deletions cut 1 base from V and 7 bases from J, with 17 bases between. The CDR3 region has the DNA TGTGCCAGCAGCTTAGTGGTGGGATTCCAAGGGAATGAGCAGTTCTTC. It translates to CASSLVVGFQGNEQFF.

The chain combines TRBV30 with TRBJ1-2; D gene unclear. The V gene's germline CDR1 is GTSNPN and CDR2 SVGIG (reference sequence). The germline V and J ends were trimmed by 4 bases and 4 bases, with 13 bases remaining between them. CDR3 length: 13 residues. In DNA, the CDR3 is TGTGCCTGGATCACTATGGGGAGCTATGGCTACACCTTC. It yields the protein CAWITMGSYGYTF.

The chain recombines TRBV6-1 with TRBJ2-7; 7 bases line up with TRBD1. The CDR3 is made up of 13 amino acids. Germline-derived CDR1 and CDR2 are MNHNS and SASEGT. V gave up 5 bases and J gave up 5 bases; unmatched junction bases: 6. The DNA for the CDR3 is TGTGCCAGCAGTCGAAGACAGGGCGACGAGCAGTACTTC. Translated: CASSRRQGDEQYF.

The DNA for the CDR3 is TGTGCCAGCAGCAAAGTTCCCCCCGAGCGGAGGGGGCGGGAGACTGAAGCTTTCTTT. Translated: CASSKVPPERRGRETEAFF. The chain joins TRBV21-1 to TRBJ1-1. TRBV21-1 is given as a pseudogene. The CDR3 is made up of 19 amino acids.

The rearrangement joins TRBV5-4 to TRBJ2-7; 14 nucleotides match TRBD2. Germline V gene sequence: CDR1 SGHNT, CDR2 YYREEE (reference sequence). CDR3 length: 16 amino acids. The V gene end was trimmed by 0 bases and the J gene end by 5 bases; junction bases not matched to a gene: 4. In DNA form, the CDR3 reads TGTGCCAGCAGCTTGGGGGGACTAGCGGGAGTCGACGAGCAGTACTTC. It specifies CASSLGGLAGVDEQYF.

This chain joins TRBV18 and TRBJ1-3; D gene ambiguous. Trimming removed 2 bases from V and 2 bases from J, with 10 bases in between. In germline, CDR1 is KGHSH, CDR2 LQKENI. This CDR3 contains 15 residues. The CDR3 protein is CASSPASPAGNTIYF. CDR3 DNA sequence: TGTGCCAGCTCACCAGCCAGTCCAGCTGGAAACACCATATATTTT.

The chain joins TRBV4-2 to TRBJ2-1; the D call may be TRBD1 or TRBD2 (5 bases each). Trimming removed 7 bases from V and 4 bases from J, with 11 bases in between. CDR1 and CDR2 (germline): LGHNA, YNFKEQ. The CDR3 runs 13 residues. DNA of the CDR3: TGTGCCAGCAACCAGGGCGGGTACAATGAGCAGTTCTTC. Translating it yields CASNQGGYNEQFF.